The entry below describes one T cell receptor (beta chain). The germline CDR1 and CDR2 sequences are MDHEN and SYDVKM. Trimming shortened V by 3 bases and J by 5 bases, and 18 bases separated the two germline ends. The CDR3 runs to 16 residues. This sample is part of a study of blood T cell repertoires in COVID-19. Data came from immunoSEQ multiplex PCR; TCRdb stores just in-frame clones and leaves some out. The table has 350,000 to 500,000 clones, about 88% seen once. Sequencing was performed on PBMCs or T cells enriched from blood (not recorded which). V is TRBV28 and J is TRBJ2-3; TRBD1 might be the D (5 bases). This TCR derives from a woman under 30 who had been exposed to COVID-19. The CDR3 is CASSLQGAASKDTQYF. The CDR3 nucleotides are TGTGCCAGCAGTTTGCAGGGTGCGGCTAGTAAAGATACGCAGTATTTT.